This passage covers 11 T cell receptor beta chains from one sample sequenced in a study of neurological immune-mediated disorders. Each CDR3 protein is one row after TCRdb ran MiXCR on the 5' RACE reads. Of around 68,000 distinct CDR3 sequences in the sample, 3.5% to 4.5% were seen once. The sequenced sample consisted of PBMCs. These receptors originate from a man aged 50 or older with multiple sclerosis.

This clonotype was recorded many times. The chain joins TRBV4-1 to TRBJ2-7; D is uncertain. Germline V gives CDR1 MGHRA, CDR2 YSYEKL. Between the trimmed V and J ends, which lost 3 bases and 5 bases, there was a span of 17 bases. This CDR3 has 15 residues. For the CDR3, the DNA is TGCGCCAGCAGCCACGGAGAAGGCCAACGGGACGAGCAGTACTTC. Translated: CASSHGEGQRDEQYF.

This clonotype was detected ten times or more. The V call is TRBV12-3 or TRBV12-4, the J call TRBJ2-3, with 9 bases that match TRBD2. Germline trimming cut 3 bases from V and 6 bases from J; bases unmatched to any gene: 7. CDR3 length: 15 amino acids. CDR3 sequence: CASSFFSGGSDTQYF. CDR3 DNA sequence: TGTGCCAGCAGTTTTTTTAGCGGGGGCTCTGATACGCAGTATTTT.

This clonotype has ten or more counts. V is TRBV12-3 or TRBV12-4 and J is TRBJ1-5; D is uncertain. There are 13 residues in the CDR3. V lost 5 bases to trimming and J lost 3 bases, with 8 bases between them. This CDR3 is CASSIQANQPQHF. The CDR3 coding sequence is TGTGCCAGCAGTATCCAGGCCAATCAGCCCCAGCATTTT.

For this clonotype: It may be a read error: a sequence one base away is much more abundant. Without the conserved terminal phenylalanine or tryptophan, this CDR3 likely stems from a read error. V usage is TRBV20-1 and J usage is TRBJ2-3; a possible D gene is TRBD2 (7 bases). This CDR3 is built from 14 residues. Per the germline V gene, CDR1 is DFQATT and CDR2 is SNEGSKA (reference sequence). V was clipped by 5 bases and J by 2 bases, with 14 bases between them. CDR3: CSALKGGSTDTQYI. CDR3 coding DNA: TGCAGTGCTCTTAAGGGGGGGTCCACAGATACGCAGTATATT.

This clonotype was detected ten times or more. The chain is built from TRBV6-5 and TRBJ1-1; D unclear. In germline, CDR1 is MNHEY, CDR2 SVGAGI. V was clipped by 7 bases and J by 6 bases, with 12 bases between them. The CDR3 totals 12 residues. The CDR3 sequence is CASTKGVAEAFF. The CDR3 DNA reads TGTGCCAGCACGAAGGGAGTGGCTGAAGCTTTCTTT.

At least ten counts were recorded for this clonotype. This sequence joins TRBV6-6 and TRBJ2-7, with D possibly being TRBD1 (6 bases). The CDR3 length is 14 residues. Trimming removed 5 bases at V and 0 bases at J, with 11 bases between. Per germline, CDR1 MNHNY and CDR2 SVGAGI (reference sequence). CDR3 sequence: CASSGRGSSYEQYF. The CDR3, as DNA: TGTGCCAGCAGTGGCAGGGGCTCCTCCTACGAGCAGTACTTC.

This clonotype has ten or more counts. This chain uses TRBV5-1 with TRBJ2-3; tentatively, D is TRBD1 or TRBD2 (6 bases each). V lost 5 bases and J lost 4, with 26 bases in between. The V gene's germline CDR1 is SGHRS and CDR2 YFSETQ. The CDR3 sequence is 18 residues long. Here the CDR3 reads CASRSGLTGAKQADTQYF. The CDR3 region has the DNA TGCGCCAGCAGGTCCGGACTGACGGGGGCGAAACAGGCAGATACGCAGTATTTT.

This clonotype was seen at least ten times. V gene TRBV3-1 combines with J gene TRBJ1-2; a weak D match, TRBD1 (5 bases). The CDR3 has 16 amino acids. V was cut by 4 bases and J by 0 bases, with 15 bases left in between. CDR1 is LGHDT, CDR2 YNNKEL, per germline (reference sequence). CDR3 nucleotides: TGTGCCAGCAGCCCCTATACCGGGGGATCTAACTATGGCTACACCTTC. It codes for CASSPYTGGSNYGYTF.

There are many counts of this clonotype. V is TRBV12-3 or TRBV12-4 and J is TRBJ1-1, with TRBD1 identical over 7 bases. The CDR3 contains 14 residues. Trimming at V came to 3 bases and at J to 11 bases, leaving 12 bases not matched to a gene. CDR3 nucleotides: TGTGCCAGCAGTTTGCTGGCAGGGGGGAGGTGGGCTTTCTTT. Translated: CASSLLAGGRWAFF.

This clonotype was detected ten times or more. The genes are TRBV7-9 and TRBJ2-4; 11 bases agree with TRBD1. The CDR3 is made up of 17 amino acids. V lost 4 bases to trimming and J lost 8 bases; unmatched junction nucleotides: 13. CDR1 SEHNR and CDR2 FQNEAQ come from the germline V gene (reference sequence). The CDR3 DNA sequence: TGTGCCAGCAGCTCCGCCGGGACAGGGGGACGGTGGGACATTCAGTACTTC. It encodes CASSSAGTGGRWDIQYF.

The chain combines TRBV18 with TRBJ2-7; possibly TRBD2 for D (6 bases). The V end lost 3 bases, the J end lost 1 base, and 13 bases lay between the germline ends. This CDR3 has 15 residues. The germline V gene has CDR1 KGHSH and CDR2 LQKENI. The CDR3 DNA is TGTGCCAGCTCACCCGGGAGTCGGCGTTCCTACGAGCAGTACTTC. This sequence encodes CASSPGSRRSYEQYF.